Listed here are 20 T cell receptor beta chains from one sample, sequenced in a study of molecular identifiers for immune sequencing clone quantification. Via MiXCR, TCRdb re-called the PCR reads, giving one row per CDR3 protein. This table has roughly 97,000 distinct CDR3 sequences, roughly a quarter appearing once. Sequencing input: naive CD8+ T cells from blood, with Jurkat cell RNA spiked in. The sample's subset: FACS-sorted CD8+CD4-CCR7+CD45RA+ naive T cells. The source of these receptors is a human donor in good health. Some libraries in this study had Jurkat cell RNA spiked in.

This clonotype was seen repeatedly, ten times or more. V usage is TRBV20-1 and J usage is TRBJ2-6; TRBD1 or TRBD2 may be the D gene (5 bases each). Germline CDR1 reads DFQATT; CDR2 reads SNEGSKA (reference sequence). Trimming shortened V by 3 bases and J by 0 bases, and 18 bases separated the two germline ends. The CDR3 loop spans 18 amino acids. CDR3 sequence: CSARGPQGGYSGANVLTF. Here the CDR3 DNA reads TGCAGTGCTAGGGGACCCCAGGGCGGGTACTCTGGGGCCAACGTCCTGACTTTC.

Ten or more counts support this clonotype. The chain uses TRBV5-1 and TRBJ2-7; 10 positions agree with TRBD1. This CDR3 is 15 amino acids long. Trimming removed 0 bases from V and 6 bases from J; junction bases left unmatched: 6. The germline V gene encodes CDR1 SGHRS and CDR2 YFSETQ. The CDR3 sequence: CASSLEETGGLEQYF. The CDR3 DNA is TGCGCCAGCAGCTTGGAAGAGACAGGGGGCCTCGAGCAGTACTTC.

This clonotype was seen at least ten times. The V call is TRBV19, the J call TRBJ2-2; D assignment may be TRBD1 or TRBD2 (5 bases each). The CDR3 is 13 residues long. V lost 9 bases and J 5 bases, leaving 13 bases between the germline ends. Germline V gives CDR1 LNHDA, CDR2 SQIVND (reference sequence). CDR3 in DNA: TGTGCCAGCGGCTGGTGGGGGACCGGGGAGCTGTTTTTT. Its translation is CASGWWGTGELFF.

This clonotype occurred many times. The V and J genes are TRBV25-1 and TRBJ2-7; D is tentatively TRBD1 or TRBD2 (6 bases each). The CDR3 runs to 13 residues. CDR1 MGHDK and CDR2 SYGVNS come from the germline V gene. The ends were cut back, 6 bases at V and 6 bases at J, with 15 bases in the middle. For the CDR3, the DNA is TGTGCCAGCAGCGCGGGACATTTTTTCGAGCAGTACTTC. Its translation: CASSAGHFFEQYF.

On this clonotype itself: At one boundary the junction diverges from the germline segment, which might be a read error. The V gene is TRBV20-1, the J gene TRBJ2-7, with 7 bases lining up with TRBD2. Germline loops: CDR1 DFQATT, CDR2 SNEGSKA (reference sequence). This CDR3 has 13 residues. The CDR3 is CSAHWEGSYAQYF. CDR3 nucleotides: TGCAGTGCCCACTGGGAGGGGTCCTACGCGCAGTACTTC.

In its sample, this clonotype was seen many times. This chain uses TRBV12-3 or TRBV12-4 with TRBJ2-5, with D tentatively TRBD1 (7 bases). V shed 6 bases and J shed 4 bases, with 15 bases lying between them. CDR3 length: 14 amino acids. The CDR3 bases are TGTGCCAGCAGACCAGGGGGGTTTGCAGAGACCCAGTACTTC. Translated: CASRPGGFAETQYF.

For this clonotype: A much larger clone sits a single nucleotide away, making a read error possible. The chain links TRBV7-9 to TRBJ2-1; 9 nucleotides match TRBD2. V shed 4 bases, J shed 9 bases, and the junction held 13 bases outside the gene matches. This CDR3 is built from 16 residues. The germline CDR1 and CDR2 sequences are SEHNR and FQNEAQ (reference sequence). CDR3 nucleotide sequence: TGTGCCAGCAGCTCCCCGGGTAGCGGGAGAGCCCGTGAGCAGTTCTTC. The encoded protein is CASSSPGSGRAREQFF.

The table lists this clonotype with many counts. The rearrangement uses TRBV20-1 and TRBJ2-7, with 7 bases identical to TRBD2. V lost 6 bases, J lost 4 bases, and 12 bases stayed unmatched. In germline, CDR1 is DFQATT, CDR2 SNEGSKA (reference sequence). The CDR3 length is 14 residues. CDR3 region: CSAVPRLAPYEQYF. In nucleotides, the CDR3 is TGCAGTGCCGTCCCAAGACTAGCCCCTTACGAGCAGTACTTC.

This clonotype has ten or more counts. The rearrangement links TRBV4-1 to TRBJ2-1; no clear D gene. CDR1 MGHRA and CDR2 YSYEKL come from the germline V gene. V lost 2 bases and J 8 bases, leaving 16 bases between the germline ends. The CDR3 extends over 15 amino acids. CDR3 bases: TGCGCCAGCAGCCAACATGCGCGGTTTGACGATGAGCAGTTCTTC. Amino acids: CASSQHARFDDEQFF.

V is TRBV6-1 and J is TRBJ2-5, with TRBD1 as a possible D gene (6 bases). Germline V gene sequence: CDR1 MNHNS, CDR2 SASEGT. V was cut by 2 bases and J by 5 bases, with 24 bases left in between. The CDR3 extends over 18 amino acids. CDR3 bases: TGTGCCAGCAGTGAACCAACAGGGACAAAGCGGAATAGGGAGACCCAGTACTTC. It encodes CASSEPTGTKRNRETQYF.

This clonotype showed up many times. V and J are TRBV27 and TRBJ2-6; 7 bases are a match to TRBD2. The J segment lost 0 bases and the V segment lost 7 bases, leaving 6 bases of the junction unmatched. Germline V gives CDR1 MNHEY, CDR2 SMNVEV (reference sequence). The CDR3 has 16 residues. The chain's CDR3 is CASTALAVSGANVLTF. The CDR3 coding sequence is TGTGCCAGCACAGCTCTAGCGGTCTCTGGGGCCAACGTCCTGACTTTC.

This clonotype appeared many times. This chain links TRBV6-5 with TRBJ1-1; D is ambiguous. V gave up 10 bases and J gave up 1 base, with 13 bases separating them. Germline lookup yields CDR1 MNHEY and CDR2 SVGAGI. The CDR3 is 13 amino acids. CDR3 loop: CATRGLWNTEAFF. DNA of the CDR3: TGTGCCACCCGGGGTTTGTGGAACACTGAAGCTTTCTTT.

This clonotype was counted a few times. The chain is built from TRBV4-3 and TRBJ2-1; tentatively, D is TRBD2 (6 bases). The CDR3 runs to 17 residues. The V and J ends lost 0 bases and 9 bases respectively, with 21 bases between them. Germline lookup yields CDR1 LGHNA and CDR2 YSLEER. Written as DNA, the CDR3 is TGCGCCAGCAGCCAAGATGTCGGACTACCAGGCTTATCTGAGCAGTTCTTC. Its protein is CASSQDVGLPGLSEQFF.

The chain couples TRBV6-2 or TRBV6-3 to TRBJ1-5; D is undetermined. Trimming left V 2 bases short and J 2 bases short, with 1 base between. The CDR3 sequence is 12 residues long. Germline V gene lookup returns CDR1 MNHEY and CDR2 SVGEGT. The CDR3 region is CASSYGNQPQHF. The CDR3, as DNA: TGTGCCAGCAGTTACGGCAATCAGCCCCAGCATTTT.

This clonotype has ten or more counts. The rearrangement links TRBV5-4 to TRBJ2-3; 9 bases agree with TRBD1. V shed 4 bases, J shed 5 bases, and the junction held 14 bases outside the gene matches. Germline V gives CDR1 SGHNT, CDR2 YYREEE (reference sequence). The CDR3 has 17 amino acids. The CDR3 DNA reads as TGTGCCAGCAGCCGACAAACCGGGACAGGGATAATAGATACGCAGTATTTT. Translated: CASSRQTGTGIIDTQYF.

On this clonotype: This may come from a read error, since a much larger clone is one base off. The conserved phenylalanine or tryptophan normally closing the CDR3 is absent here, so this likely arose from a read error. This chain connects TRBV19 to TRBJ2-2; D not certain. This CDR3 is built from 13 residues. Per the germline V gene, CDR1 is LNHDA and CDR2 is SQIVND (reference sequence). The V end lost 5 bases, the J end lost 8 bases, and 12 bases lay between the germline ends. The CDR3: CASSWSSGGELFC. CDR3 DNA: TGTGCCAGTAGTTGGTCCTCCGGGGGGGAGCTGTTTTGT.

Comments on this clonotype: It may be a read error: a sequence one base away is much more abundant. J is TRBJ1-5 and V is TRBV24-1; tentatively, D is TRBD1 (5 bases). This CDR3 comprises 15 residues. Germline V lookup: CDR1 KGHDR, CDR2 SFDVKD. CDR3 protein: CATRARGGTGQPQQF. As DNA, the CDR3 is TGTGCCACCAGGGCTCGCGGAGGGACGGGCCAGCCCCAGCAATTT.

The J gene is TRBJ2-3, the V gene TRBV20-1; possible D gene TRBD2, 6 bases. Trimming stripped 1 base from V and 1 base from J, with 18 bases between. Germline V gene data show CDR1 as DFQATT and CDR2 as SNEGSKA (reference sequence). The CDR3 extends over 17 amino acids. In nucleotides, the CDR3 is TGCAGTGCTAGAGGGGGGGTACGGACCGACGGCACAGATACGCAGTATTTT. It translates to CSARGGVRTDGTDTQYF.

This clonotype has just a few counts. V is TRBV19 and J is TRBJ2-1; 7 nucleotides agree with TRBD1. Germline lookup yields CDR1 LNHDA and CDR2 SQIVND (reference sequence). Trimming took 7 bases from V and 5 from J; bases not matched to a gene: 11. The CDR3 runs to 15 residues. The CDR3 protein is CASTPFEGGHNEQFF. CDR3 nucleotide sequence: TGTGCCAGTACCCCGTTCGAAGGGGGCCACAATGAGCAGTTCTTC.

CDR3 nucleotide sequence: TGCAGCGTTGGGACAGGACCCCTTGGCAATGAGCAGTTCTTC. This codes for CSVGTGPLGNEQFF. The chain is built from TRBV29-1 and TRBJ2-1; 7 bases are shared with TRBD1. Germline CDR1 and CDR2: SQVTM and ANQGSEA. With V trimmed by 4 bases and J by 6 bases, 9 bases remained unmatched. The CDR3 loop spans 14 amino acids.